This TCR beta chain derives from a study of spatial heterogeneity in lung cancer (dated by TCRdb to the late 2010s). For the study in its entirety: The donors were 70 or so patients from the lung TRACERx cohort who had early-stage, untreated non-small cell lung cancer. Beta-chain transcripts were consistently detected in greater numbers than alpha-chain transcripts, which likely reflected higher beta-chain transcript abundance. Follow-up PBMC samples were sequenced whenever available, and the median time to follow-up was 2 to 3 years after resection. The study linked features of the TCR repertoire to counts of nonsynonymous mutations, which were determined by whole-exome sequencing of tumor tissue. At surgery, both alpha and beta chains were TCR-sequenced in about 200 tumor regions, over 61 matched nontumor lung samples and a few dozen PBMC samples. In the raw uncorrected reads, each unique combination of TCR and UMI appeared on average more than ten times. In non-small cell lung cancer, the study quantitatively compared TCR alpha and beta repertoires across several tumor regions, matched nontumor lung, and blood. Beyond this particular receptor, the publication reports: Confirming at a functional level the hypothesis that regional TCRs recognize regional mutations was considered to require additional single-cell paired TCR alpha and beta sequencing. Ubiquitous expanded tumor TCRs showed up in blood more often at tumor resection than at routine follow-up. Only 14 patients were included in the comparisons of baseline and follow-up blood repertoires.

The intended sense of this specimen's time point label: blood at routine non-recurrence follow-up after resection. Whole RNA extracted from tumor and nontumor lung tissue, or from cryopreserved PBMC samples, was used for TCR sequencing without cell sorting. Only patients for whom sufficient RNA was available from at least two tumor regions were selected for TCR sequencing. The library was generated by 5' RACE. TCRdb names NextSeq 500 as the instrument used. To allow correction of PCR and sequencing errors, the TCR library protocol tagged every TCR cDNA molecule with a unique molecular identifier. The study's processing was this. TCR identification, UMI-based error correction and CDR3 extraction were performed with Decombinator tools. Expanded TCRs were defined as those above a frequency of 2 per 1,000, corresponding to the top 1% of the tumor frequency distribution. Rényi diversity was computed with the R vegan package after subsampling each repertoire 100 times to 5,000 TCRs. CDR3 similarity networks were built from amino acid triplet string-kernel similarity, with CDR3s being connected when pairwise similarity was above 0.82. TCRdb itself trimmed the public reads at Q25 with fastp, ran MiXCR and retained productive beta chains. Rows with a matching CDR3 protein are joined into one entry that keeps the most common DNA and genes. For this entry, the V and J calls and clone size follow TCRdb and not the study's own pipeline. In all, the sample holds about 46,000 distinct CDR3 sequences, and roughly 12% of those were seen once. Roughly 32% of the sample comes from the top ten.

This clonotype has ten or more counts. Its target antigen remains unknown. The input lacks base qualities; no much larger clone sits a single base away. Material: PBMCs, obtained at follow-up. This receptor was taken from a male donor with early-stage non-small cell lung cancer.

CDR3 sequence: CASRPGLSNYGYTF. The DNA sequence is TGTGCCAGCAGGCCAGGGTTATCCAACTATGGCTACACCTTC. The chain employs TRBV3-1 and TRBJ1-2; tentative D gene TRBD1, with 5 bases matching. V loses 6 bases of germline sequence and J loses 2 bases, and the interval between the two ends is 13 bases. The germline V gene (reference sequence) provides CDR1 LGHDT and CDR2 YNNKEL. Including cysteine and phenylalanine, the CDR3 has 14 amino acids. The entry retains the CDR3 DNA only, 42 bases that are in frame from base 1. With all but the CDR3 taken from the reference TRBV3-1 and TRBJ1-2 genes, the full variable domain is: DTAVSQTPKYLVTQMGNDKSIKCEQNLGHDTMYWYKQDSKKFLKIMFSYNNKELIINETVPNRFSPKSPDKAHLNLHINSLELGDSAVYFCASRPGLSNYGYTFGSGTRLTVV.